Below are 27 T cell receptor beta chains sequenced from a single sample in a study of blood T cell repertoires in COVID-19. Measured with immunoSEQ multiplex PCR; TCRdb has only the in-frame clones, and not every one. The table includes 250,000 to 300,000 clones, approximately 91% detected once. Source material: peripheral blood. The receptors shown here come from a woman in her 30s with COVID-19, enrolled during active disease.

This chain links TRBV3-1 (or the pseudogene TRBV3-2) with TRBJ1-1; 7 nucleotides agree with TRBD1. This CDR3 has 11 residues. Germline CDR1 reads LGHDT; CDR2 reads YNNKEL (reference sequence). V lost 5 bases, J lost 7 bases, and 1 base stayed unmatched. The chain's CDR3 is CASSGTDEAFF. The CDR3 coding sequence is TGTGCCAGCAGCGGGACAGATGAAGCTTTCTTT.

The genes are TRBV4-3 and TRBJ2-1, with D possibly being TRBD2 (5 bases). Looked up from germline, CDR1 is LGHNA and CDR2 is YSLEER. V dropped 0 bases and J dropped 6 bases, with 12 bases sitting between them. CDR3 size: 15 residues. CDR3 in DNA: TGCGCCAGCAGCCAAGATCTCCCTAGCAGCAATGAGCAGTTCTTC. Protein sequence: CASSQDLPSSNEQFF.

The chain links TRBV6-5 to TRBJ2-5; D possibly corresponds to TRBD1 (6 bases). The CDR3 consists of 14 residues. V lost 7 bases, J lost 2 bases, and 14 bases lay in between. Germline values: CDR1 MNHEY, CDR2 SVGAGI. CDR3 in amino acids: CASNGGGYQETQYF. The CDR3 nucleotides are TGTGCCAGCAATGGGGGCGGGTATCAAGAGACCCAGTACTTC.

This rearrangement joins TRBV14 to TRBJ2-1; 9 bases map to TRBD1. Trimming cost V 0 bases and J 2 bases; bases outside gene matches: 8. The CDR3 has 18 residues. The V gene's germline CDR1 is SGHDN and CDR2 FVKESK. CDR3 residues: CASSQDPNRGPAYNEQFF. The CDR3 nucleotides are TGTGCCAGCAGCCAAGATCCAAACAGGGGGCCTGCCTACAATGAGCAGTTCTTC.

The J gene is TRBJ1-2, the V gene TRBV18; no clear D gene. The germline V gene encodes CDR1 KGHSH and CDR2 LQKENI. V was trimmed by 3 bases and J by 5 bases, leaving 10 bases between them. The CDR3 runs to 13 residues. The CDR3 is CASSPDRGYGYTF. In nucleotides, the CDR3 is TGTGCCAGCTCACCCGATAGAGGTTATGGCTACACCTTC.

This rearrangement joins TRBV2 to TRBJ1-5; D gene ambiguous. CDR3 length equals 14 residues. Germline V gene lookup returns CDR1 SNHLY and CDR2 FYNNEI. V was cut by 3 bases and J by 0 bases, with 6 bases left in between. CDR3 in amino acids: CASSEEASNQPQHF. DNA for the CDR3: TGTGCCAGCAGTGAGGAGGCTAGCAATCAGCCCCAGCATTTT.

This clone was observed a few times. The chain employs TRBV7-6 and TRBJ2-5; 13 positions match TRBD2. CDR3 length: 18 amino acids. The V segment lost 6 bases and the J segment 5 bases; nucleotides outside the gene matches: 15. The germline V gene encodes CDR1 SGHVS and CDR2 FNYEAQ. For the CDR3, the DNA is TGTGCCAGCAGTCAAAATGTTGAGACTAGCGGGAGGCGGGAGACCCAGTACTTC. Translated: CASSQNVETSGRRETQYF.

The chain recombines TRBV10-2 with TRBJ1-5; D might be TRBD1 (5 bases). CDR3 length equals 14 residues. V was pared by 6 bases and J by 0 bases, with 9 bases between. The V gene's germline CDR1 is WSHSY and CDR2 SAAADI. The CDR3 is CASRDSLSNQPQHF. The CDR3 DNA reads as TGCGCCAGCAGAGACAGTCTTAGCAATCAGCCCCAGCATTTT.

The J gene is TRBJ2-5, the V gene TRBV18; 12 positions agree with TRBD1. Germline-derived CDR1 and CDR2 are KGHSH and LQKENI. V was clipped by 2 bases and J by 5 bases; unmatched bases: 6. This CDR3 has 16 residues. The DNA for the CDR3 is TGTGCCAGCTCACCAGTGGGACAGGGGGCGACGGAGACCCAGTACTTC. Its protein is CASSPVGQGATETQYF.

The V call is TRBV5-6, the J call TRBJ2-5; D not certain. The CDR3 has 14 amino acids. Germline assignment: CDR1 SGHDT and CDR2 YYEEEE. V was clipped by 4 bases and J by 2 bases, with 12 bases between them. CDR3 protein: CASSIWARQETQYF. CDR3 DNA sequence: TGTGCCAGCAGCATCTGGGCCCGGCAAGAGACCCAGTACTTC.

The chain carries TRBV2 and TRBJ2-7; D is possibly TRBD1 (6 bases). V lost 6 bases to trimming and J lost 1 base, with 13 bases between them. There are 14 residues in the CDR3. Germline V CDR1 and CDR2: SNHLY, FYNNEI. DNA for the CDR3: TGTGCCAGCAGGCACCCCGGACAGTCCTACGAGCAGTACTTC. Its protein product is CASRHPGQSYEQYF.

This clone was counted a single time. The V call is TRBV7-2, the J call TRBJ2-7, with D maybe TRBD1 (5 bases). The germline V and J ends were trimmed by 2 bases and 5 bases, with 13 bases remaining between them. Germline CDR1 is SGHTA and CDR2 is FQGNSA. There are 14 residues in the CDR3. The DNA for the CDR3 is TGTGCCAGCAGCTTAAGGAGACAGATCCACGAGCAGTACTTC. It codes for CASSLRRQIHEQYF.

The CDR3 DNA reads TGCGCCAGCAGCTTGAAGGGGGAGGATACGCAGTATTTT. Translating gives CASSLKGEDTQYF. The genes are TRBV5-1 and TRBJ2-3, with D maybe TRBD1 (6 bases). The CDR3 length is 13 residues. The V and J ends lost 1 base and 6 bases respectively, with 9 bases between them. Germline CDR1 and CDR2: SGHRS and YFSETQ.

Concerning this clone itself: A read error may produce the germline difference seen at one junction end. Here the CDR3 reads CASREGQGSNYGYTF. The CDR3 bases are TGTGCCAGCAGAGAAGGGCAGGGTTCTAACTATGGCTACACCTTC. The V and J genes are TRBV2 and TRBJ1-2, with a possible D match to TRBD1 (5 bases). Germline values: CDR1 SNHLY, CDR2 FYNNEI. The CDR3 runs 15 residues. The variable domain in full, with the rest retrieved from reference TRBV2 and TRBJ1-2, is EPEVTQTPSHQVTQMGQEVILRCVPISNHLYFYWYRQILGQKVEFLVSFYNNEISEKSEIFDDQFSVERPDGSNFTLKIRSTKLEDSAMYFCASREGQGSNYGYTFGSGTRLTVV.

The V gene is TRBV5-5, the J gene TRBJ1-4; D possibly corresponds to TRBD1 (6 bases). V was shortened by 4 bases and J by 1 base, with 11 bases between the two germline ends. The CDR3 length is 15 residues. Per germline, CDR1 SGHKS and CDR2 YYEKEE (reference sequence). CDR3 amino acids: CASSPLGGTNEKLFF. The CDR3, as DNA: TGTGCCAGCAGCCCGTTAGGGGGAACTAATGAAAAACTGTTTTTT.

This clone was counted once. The chain is built from TRBV19 and TRBJ2-1; 13 bases are a match to TRBD2. The CDR3 is 15 residues long. V was clipped by 1 base and J by 9 bases; unmatched bases: 3. The germline CDR1 and CDR2 sequences are LNHDA and SQIVND (reference sequence). The CDR3 is CASSIGLAGGSEQFF. The CDR3 coding sequence is TGTGCCAGTAGTATAGGACTAGCGGGAGGATCTGAGCAGTTCTTC.

This clone was seen a few times. The V gene is TRBV29-1, the J gene TRBJ2-5; D is unclear. CDR1 SQVTM and CDR2 ANQGSEA come from the germline V gene. This CDR3 has 11 amino acids. V lost 6 bases and J lost 4, with 9 bases in between. CDR3 protein: CSVAPAETQYF. In DNA, the CDR3 is TGCAGCGTGGCCCCCGCAGAGACCCAGTACTTC. The variable domain in full, with the rest retrieved from reference TRBV29-1 and TRBJ2-5, is SAVISQKPSRDICQRGTSLTIQCQVDSQVTMMFWYRQQPGQSLTLIATANQGSEATYESGFVIDKFPISRPNLTFSTLTVSNMSPEDSSIYLCSVAPAETQYFGPGTRLLVL.

The CDR3 region is CASSALGNQPQHF. The CDR3 bases are TGTGCCAGCAGCGCACTCGGCAATCAGCCCCAGCATTTT. The rearrangement links TRBV6-5 to TRBJ1-5; D not certain. V lost 6 bases and J lost 2, with 8 bases in between. The CDR3 has 13 amino acids. From germline, CDR1 is MNHEY and CDR2 SVGAGI.

This rearrangement joins TRBV7-2 to TRBJ2-1; 9 nucleotides match TRBD2. From germline, CDR1 is SGHTA and CDR2 FQGNSA. Trimming removed 0 bases from V and 2 bases from J; junction bases left unmatched: 2. The length of the CDR3 is 16 residues. CDR3 DNA: TGTGCCAGCAGCTTAGCGGCTAGCGGGGCCTACAATGAGCAGTTCTTC. Translation gives CASSLAASGAYNEQFF. Variable domain in full (rest from reference TRBV7-2 and TRBJ2-1): GAGVSQSPSNKVTEKGKDVELRCDPISGHTALYWYRQSLGQGLEFLIYFQGNSAPDKSGLPSDRFSAERTGGSVSTLTIQRTQQEDSAVYLCASSLAASGAYNEQFFGPGTRLTVL.

The chain joins TRBV6-2 or TRBV6-3 to TRBJ1-5; 8 positions match TRBD1. The V segment lost 2 bases and the J segment 4 bases; nucleotides outside the gene matches: 4. CDR1 and CDR2 from the germline V gene are MNHEY and SVGEGT. This CDR3 is built from 15 residues. As DNA, the CDR3 is TGTGCCAGCAGTTACGGGGACAGGCCTAATCAGCCCCAGCATTTT. This sequence encodes CASSYGDRPNQPQHF.

The chain carries TRBV6-2 or TRBV6-3 and TRBJ2-7, with unresolved D. The V end was cut by 5 bases, the J end by 6 bases, with 11 bases between. Germline values: CDR1 MNHEY, CDR2 SVGEGT. The CDR3 sequence is 12 residues long. Here the CDR3 reads CASSLSQREQYF. CDR3 DNA sequence: TGTGCCAGCAGTCTCAGTCAGCGCGAGCAGTACTTC.

This chain uses TRBV6-1 with TRBJ2-3; maybe TRBD2 (6 bases). CDR3 length equals 18 residues. Germline lookup yields CDR1 MNHNS and CDR2 SASEGT. The V gene lost 1 base and the J gene lost 2 bases, with 19 bases spanning the gap. CDR3 residues: CASSEDRAGHRFTDTQYF. The CDR3 nucleotides read TGTGCCAGCAGTGAAGATCGAGCGGGCCATAGATTCACAGATACGCAGTATTTT.

This chain uses TRBV11-2 with TRBJ2-1; 12 positions agree with TRBD2. The CDR3 loop spans 15 amino acids. Germline CDR1 SGHAT, CDR2 FQNNGV. The junction had 0 bases not matched to a gene; V was cut back by 1 base and J by 5 bases. The CDR3 sequence: CASSLGTSGNNEQFF. The DNA of the CDR3 is TGTGCCAGCAGCTTAGGGACTAGCGGGAACAATGAGCAGTTCTTC.

The gene calls are TRBV10-3 and TRBJ2-7, with D perhaps matching TRBD1 (6 bases). The germline gives CDR1 ENHRY, CDR2 SYGVKD. The CDR3 spans 17 residues. Trimming left V 3 bases short and J 2 bases short, with 20 bases between. The chain's CDR3 is CAISEPGDTPTPYEQYF. The CDR3, as DNA: TGTGCCATCAGTGAACCCGGGGACACCCCGACTCCCTACGAGCAGTACTTC.

In this sample, this clone turned up a few times. The V gene is TRBV28, the J gene TRBJ1-2; D is possibly TRBD1 (5 bases). The CDR3 length is 14 residues. Trimming cost V 6 bases and J 1 base, with 12 bases left between them. Germline assignment: CDR1 MDHEN and CDR2 SYDVKM. This CDR3 reads CASRTRALNYGYTF. The CDR3 nucleotides read TGTGCCAGCAGGACCAGGGCACTTAACTATGGCTACACCTTC.

Only one count was recorded for this clone. The chain uses TRBV2 and TRBJ2-1; D might be TRBD2 (6 bases). Trimming stripped 7 bases from V and 8 bases from J, with 9 bases between. This CDR3 is 11 amino acids long. Germline CDR1 SNHLY, CDR2 FYNNEI. The CDR3 region is CASTRGDEQFF. CDR3 bases: TGTGCCAGCACCCGCGGGGATGAGCAGTTCTTC. Full variable domain (outside the CDR3, taken from reference TRBV2 and TRBJ2-1): EPEVTQTPSHQVTQMGQEVILRCVPISNHLYFYWYRQILGQKVEFLVSFYNNEISEKSEIFDDQFSVERPDGSNFTLKIRSTKLEDSAMYFCASTRGDEQFFGPGTRLTVL.

The chain combines TRBV6-5 with TRBJ1-6; possibly TRBD1 for D (6 bases). The CDR3 totals 15 residues. V was trimmed by 7 bases and J by 1 base, leaving 11 bases between them. The V gene's germline CDR1 is MNHEY and CDR2 SVGAGI. CDR3 bases: TGTGCCAGCACCGCACAGGGTTCCTATAATTCACCCCTCCACTTT. It specifies CASTAQGSYNSPLHF.